This is a list of T cell receptor beta chains from one sample in a study of T cells in Graves' hyperthyroidism and ophthalmopathy. TCRdb reprocessed the multiplex PCR reads via MiXCR and lists one record per CDR3 protein. The sample carries 530,000 or so distinct CDR3 sequences, roughly 50% recorded once. The specimen sequenced was peripheral blood or thyroid tissue (not recorded which). The source of these receptors is a woman under 30 with Graves' hyperthyroidism. Both conserved end residues are part of each CDR3. The D gene is left open where the match is weak. The listing skips clone size in some rows; elsewhere it reads once, few, many or a size class.

D: NA
size: NA
J: TRBJ1-2
V: TRBV25-1
DNA: TGTGCTAGAGTGTTGTCAGTTAACTATGGCTACACCTTC
CDR3: CARVLSVNYGYTF

D: NA
size: NA
J: TRBJ1-2
V: TRBV29-1
DNA: TGCAGCGTCGCCCCCTCCGGGACACCGTTGGACTATGGCTACACCTTC
CDR3: CSVAPSGTPLDYGYTF

D: NA
size: many
J: TRBJ1-3
V: TRBV6-1
DNA: TGTGCCAGCAGTACGGACACCTACTATGGAAACACCATATATTTT
CDR3: CASSTDTYYGNTIYF

D: TRBD1
size: NA
J: TRBJ2-1
V: TRBV29-1
DNA: TGCAGCGCGAATTGGGACAGGGGTGGCAATGAGCAGTTCTTC
CDR3: CSANWDRGGNEQFF

D: NA
size: many
J: TRBJ1-4
V: TRBV12-3/TRBV12-4
DNA: TGTGCCAGCAGTTTTCCAGGGGCCGAAAAACTGTTTTTT
CDR3: CASSFPGAEKLFF

D: NA
size: many
J: TRBJ1-2
V: TRBV12-3/TRBV12-4
DNA: TGTGCCAGCAGTGGGGACTATGGCTACACCTTC
CDR3: CASSGDYGYTF

D: TRBD2
size: NA
J: TRBJ2-1
V: TRBV7-8
DNA: TGTGCCAGCACCCAAGGACTAGCGGGAGCTAGTAATGCAAATGAGCAGTTCTTC
CDR3: CASTQGLAGASNANEQFF

D: NA
size: many
J: TRBJ1-6
V: TRBV20-1
DNA: TGCAGTGCTAGAGATAGAGGGAATTCACCCCTCCACTTT
CDR3: CSARDRGNSPLHF

D: TRBD1
size: many
J: TRBJ1-2
V: TRBV5-1
DNA: TGCGCCAGCAGCTTGGAGGGGACAGTCTATGGCTACACCTTC
CDR3: CASSLEGTVYGYTF

D: NA
size: NA
J: TRBJ2-3
V: TRBV16
DNA: TGTGCCAGCAGCCAAATTCAAGGCGGGACCACAGATACGCAGTATTTT
CDR3: CASSQIQGGTTDTQYF

D: TRBD1
size: many
J: TRBJ2-3
V: TRBV29-1
DNA: TGCAGCGGGACAGGAGCGTTTGCAGATACGCAGTATTTT
CDR3: CSGTGAFADTQYF

D: NA
size: NA
J: TRBJ2-3
V: TRBV19
DNA: TGTGCCAGTAGTGGGCAGGCTACAGATACGCAGTATTTT
CDR3: CASSGQATDTQYF

D: TRBD1
size: many
J: TRBJ1-2
V: TRBV19
DNA: TGTGCCAGTAGTACCCGGGACAGACGGGGCTACACCTTC
CDR3: CASSTRDRRGYTF

D: TRBD1
size: NA
J: TRBJ1-2
V: TRBV29-1
DNA: TGCAGCGCCAGCAGCCCTAGGACAGGCCGAGGAATGGATGGCTACACCTTC
CDR3: CSASSPRTGRGMDGYTF

D: TRBD2
size: NA
J: TRBJ2-5
V: TRBV7-9
DNA: TGTGCCAGCAGCTTAGGGACTAGCGACCAAGAGACCCAGTACTTC
CDR3: CASSLGTSDQETQYF

D: TRBD1
size: NA
J: TRBJ1-2
V: TRBV15
DNA: TGTGCCACCAGCAGACCCGGGGGCAGGGGGGTTTCTGACCATGGCTACACCTTC
CDR3: CATSRPGGRGVSDHGYTF

D: TRBD1
size: NA
J: TRBJ1-5
V: TRBV10-3
DNA: TGTGCCATCAGTGAGTCCGACAGGGAGGCAAAGACCCAGCATTTT
CDR3: CAISESDREAKTQHF

D: NA
size: NA
J: TRBJ1-1
V: TRBV29-1
DNA: TGCAGCGTTGATGGGGGGAACACTGAAGCTTTCTTT
CDR3: CSVDGGNTEAFF

D: NA
size: many
J: TRBJ1-1
V: TRBV12-5
DNA: TGTGCTAGCGCCCTTGACGTCCCTGAAGCTTTCTTT
CDR3: CASALDVPEAFF

D: TRBD2
size: NA
J: TRBJ2-2
V: TRBV10-3
DNA: TGTGCCATCAGTGAGTCAGTCCTAGCGGGAGCCGGGGAGCTGTTTTTT
CDR3: CAISESVLAGAGELFF

D: NA
size: many
J: TRBJ2-7
V: TRBV19
DNA: TGTGCCAGTAGTCGGGTAGGTGGGAACGAGCAGTACTTC
CDR3: CASSRVGGNEQYF

D: NA
size: NA
J: TRBJ2-6
V: TRBV7-9
DNA: TGTGCCAGCAGCTCAAGGGGGGGAGCTGGGGCCAACGTCCTGACTTTC
CDR3: CASSSRGGAGANVLTF

D: NA
size: NA
J: TRBJ2-3
V: TRBV7-2
DNA: TGTGCCAGCAGGCCGGGCAACAGTCCAGATACGCAGTATTTT
CDR3: CASRPGNSPDTQYF

D: NA
size: once
J: TRBJ1-3
V: TRBV2
DNA: TGTGCCAGCAGTGAACATTTGGACTATGGCTACACCATATATTTT
CDR3: CASSEHLDYGYTIYF

D: TRBD2
size: many
J: TRBJ2-7
V: TRBV5-6
DNA: TGTGCCAGCAGCTTGGTCCTTGGGACTAGCGACGAGCAGTACTTC
CDR3: CASSLVLGTSDEQYF

D: TRBD2
size: many
J: TRBJ2-7
V: TRBV10-3
DNA: TGTGCCATCAGTGATATTCTAGCGGGATCCTACGAGCAGTACTTC
CDR3: CAISDILAGSYEQYF

D: NA
size: many
J: TRBJ1-2
V: TRBV6-5
DNA: TGTGCCAGCAGGGGGGGAGCCTTCTATGGCTACACCTTC
CDR3: CASRGGAFYGYTF

D: NA
size: many
J: TRBJ2-2
V: TRBV20-1
DNA: TGCAGTGCTAGGCCAGGGTGGTGGACCGGGGAGCTGTTTTTT
CDR3: CSARPGWWTGELFF

D: NA
size: many
J: TRBJ2-6
V: TRBV7-6
DNA: TGTGCCAGCAGGCAGCGCTCTGGGGCCAACGTCCTGACTTTC
CDR3: CASRQRSGANVLTF

D: NA
size: many
J: TRBJ1-3
V: TRBV9
DNA: TGTGCCAGCAGCGTCCCGTCTGGAAACACCATATATTTT
CDR3: CASSVPSGNTIYF

D: NA
size: NA
J: TRBJ1-5
V: TRBV6-1
DNA: TGTGCCAGCAGCATACCGGGGGGGCTTGGTCAGCCCCAGCATTTT
CDR3: CASSIPGGLGQPQHF

D: NA
size: many
J: TRBJ2-7
V: TRBV7-9
DNA: TGTGCCAGCACCTCAATTCGAGAGCCATCCTACGAGCAGTACTTC
CDR3: CASTSIREPSYEQYF

D: NA
size: many
J: TRBJ2-7
V: TRBV11-2
DNA: TGTGCCAGCAGCTTAGTGTCGGTCGGGAGCTACGAGCAGTACTTC
CDR3: CASSLVSVGSYEQYF

D: NA
size: many
J: TRBJ2-5
V: TRBV9
DNA: TGTGCCAGCAGCGTAGGTGGGGAAGAGACCCAGTACTTC
CDR3: CASSVGGEETQYF

D: NA
size: NA
J: TRBJ2-1
V: TRBV11-2
DNA: TGTGCCAGCAGCCCCGGGACAGAGCAGTTCTTC
CDR3: CASSPGTEQFF

D: TRBD1
size: many
J: TRBJ1-1
V: TRBV5-8
DNA: TGTGCCAGCAGCAAGGGACAGGGTCGGGCCACTGAAGCTTTCTTT
CDR3: CASSKGQGRATEAFF

D: NA
size: many
J: TRBJ1-5
V: TRBV5-1
DNA: TGCGCCAGCAGGGCCTGGGAGGATCAGCCCCAGCATTTT
CDR3: CASRAWEDQPQHF

D: NA
size: many
J: TRBJ1-4
V: TRBV15
DNA: TGTGCCACCAGCAGAGATCTTGGTGGGCATGAAAAACTGTTTTTT
CDR3: CATSRDLGGHEKLFF

D: NA
size: many
J: TRBJ1-2
V: TRBV11-2
DNA: TGTGCCAGCAGCTTATTGGCGGGGTATGGCTACACCTTC
CDR3: CASSLLAGYGYTF

D: NA
size: many
J: TRBJ1-2
V: TRBV19
DNA: TGTGCCAGTGCTACGGGCCGGCCGAACGGCTACACCTTC
CDR3: CASATGRPNGYTF

D: TRBD1
size: NA
J: TRBJ1-5
V: TRBV6-5
DNA: TGTGCCAGCAGTTTCGGGACAGGTCCGGCAGATAGCAATCAGCCCCAGCATTTT
CDR3: CASSFGTGPADSNQPQHF